This entry features one TCR beta chain sequence. TCRdb used MiXCR to reprocess the RT-PCR reads, holding one entry per CDR3 protein. The table includes tens of thousands of distinct CDR3 sequences, roughly 48% detected once. The data stem from a study of patients and donors after allogeneic stem cell transplantation. This CDR3 region has 16 residues. Trimming took 2 bases from V and 8 from J; bases not matched to a gene: 9. Germline loops: CDR1 MNHNY, CDR2 SVGAGI (reference sequence). Source material: blood, either unsorted or a sorted T cell fraction (not recorded which). The sequence derives from a human donor who was either an allogeneic HSCT recipient or a stem cell or donor lymphocyte infusion donor (not recorded which). It is not recorded whose cells these are; they may come from a transplant donor. The rearrangement joins TRBV6-6 to TRBJ1-4, with 9 nucleotides matching TRBD1. The DNA of the CDR3 is TGTGCCAGCAGTTACACGATCCGGGACAGGGAGGAAAAACTGTTTTTT. Its translation: CASSYTIRDREEKLFF.